This T cell receptor (beta chain) appears in the sequencing data of a study of molecular identifiers for immune sequencing clone quantification. TCRdb reprocessed the PCR reads with MiXCR, giving one entry per CDR3 protein. The data hold over 600,000 distinct CDR3 sequences, with just under 20% observed a single time. Many counts were recorded for this clonotype. CDR1 and CDR2 (germline): SGHRS, YFSETQ. This CDR3 is 14 amino acids long. The junction had 7 bases not matched to a gene; V was cut back by 3 bases and J by 5 bases. This sequence was found in a human donor in good health. Some libraries in this study had Jurkat cell RNA spiked in. The specimen was naive CD8+ T cells from blood, with Jurkat cell RNA spiked in. Subset: FACS-sorted CD8+CD4-CCR7+CD45RA+ naive T cells. The chain employs TRBV5-1 and TRBJ1-1, with 7 bases lining up with TRBD1. The CDR3 spells CASSSLTGATEAFF. In DNA form, the CDR3 reads TGCGCCAGCAGCTCGTTAACAGGGGCAACTGAAGCTTTCTTT.